This paragraph covers one T cell receptor beta chain sequence. Its specificity is unknown. The V gene lost 3 bases and the J gene lost 4 bases, with 12 bases spanning the gap. The CDR3 consists of 15 residues. Germline values: CDR1 MDHEN, CDR2 SYDVKM. This table comes from immunoSEQ multiplex PCR, and its TCRdb copy is limited to in-frame clones, with some not included. The table shows just under 60,000 clones, with 70% occurring only once. The entry originates in a study of T cell clones after liver transplantation. At the level of the study: TCRbeta sequencing after a pre-transplant mixed lymphocyte reaction identified graft-donor-reactive clones, later tracked in post-transplant blood.

General study points: In most of the 8 subjects, circulating graft-donor-reactive CD4 TCRbeta sequences fell significantly after transplant.

The clonotype was recovered from a human patient who received a liver transplant. A share of the T cells may be of graft donor origin. The input for sequencing was CD4+ T cells from blood, taken at the approximately 16-month timepoint. The chain is built from TRBV28 and TRBJ1-4; a possible D gene is TRBD1 (5 bases). The CDR3 is CASSLLGGGNEKLFF. The CDR3 DNA follows: TGTGCCAGCAGTTTGCTCGGGGGAGGTAATGAAAAACTGTTTTTT.